The rows below give T cell receptor beta chains drawn from one sample of a study of post-analysis software for immune sequencing data. From the PCR reads, TCRdb called clonotypes with MiXCR, one entry per CDR3 protein. The repertoire has some 690,000 distinct CDR3 sequences, 25% to 30% of them found once; the top ten carry roughly 0.53%. The sequenced sample was blood. The origin of the receptors is a girl between 5 and 17 years old with multiple sclerosis. The conserved cysteine and the conserved F or W are not part of the CDR3 here.

V	J	CDR3
TRBV28	TRBJ2-1	ASSSAGTTGVNEQF
TRBV29-1	TRBJ1-1	SVGDMTENTEAF
TRBV7-8	TRBJ2-3	ASVKWEGLTDTQY
TRBV7-2	TRBJ1-5	ASSPGQGEQPQH
TRBV6-5	TRBJ1-5	ASSTGWGNQPQH
TRBV5-1	TRBJ2-5	ASSLRGFATQY
TRBV9	TRBJ2-5	ASSTQGASYAETQY
TRBV6-2/TRBV6-3	TRBJ2-5	ASKGATVFKEQY
TRBV20-1	TRBJ2-1	SAPSSGRRYEQF
TRBV29-1	TRBJ2-5	SVGTGGETQY
TRBV6-5	TRBJ2-7	ASRMTGSSQQY
TRBV4-3	TRBJ2-5	ASSLQGVGETQY
TRBV6-2/TRBV6-3	TRBJ1-1	ASRPGRNTEAF
TRBV27	TRBJ1-2	ASSPREDRYRGGGYT
TRBV12-3/TRBV12-4	TRBJ2-5	ASSFSGTRQWETQY
TRBV28	TRBJ1-2	ASSLDKRTRDTNYGYT
TRBV29-1	TRBJ2-1	SVEPTSGSVYPYEQF
TRBV9	TRBJ1-2	ASGGSADGYT
TRBV28	TRBJ1-2	ASSKWGRRQGDYGYT
TRBV20-1	TRBJ2-7	SAVLLNHSYEQY
TRBV28	TRBJ2-5	ASSQTTEPREQY
TRBV6-1	TRBJ1-5	ASSDTQPQH
TRBV15	TRBJ2-7	ATSPYDSLTEQY
TRBV7-9	TRBJ2-7	ASSAGGGQGASEQY
TRBV2	TRBJ2-1	ASSFPLAGTYNEQF
TRBV9	TRBJ2-1	ASSVAGLAGGLRDNEQF
TRBV7-2	TRBJ2-1	ASSLAPPGEQF
TRBV15	TRBJ2-7	ATSRGIGAIKEQY
TRBV5-1	TRBJ1-6	ASSLFGGPSSYNSPLH
TRBV28	TRBJ1-4	ASSIRLGQGIDYEKLF
TRBV20-1	TRBJ2-1	SADEPGLHNEQF
TRBV13	TRBJ2-1	ASSLSSEQF
TRBV5-1	TRBJ2-3	ASSERLAPSTDTQY
TRBV12-3/TRBV12-4	TRBJ2-7	ASSPSLLQPQY
TRBV28	TRBJ2-7	ASSPLGRSEQY
TRBV7-9	TRBJ1-4	ASRRTGGAEEKLF
TRBV5-5	TRBJ1-5	ASSFGTGGSQPQH
TRBV7-9	TRBJ2-3	ASRSWAGATDTQY
TRBV27	TRBJ1-1	ASSWWTAPRGTEAF
TRBV20-1	TRBJ2-2	SAARLAGGLSGELF
TRBV20-1	TRBJ2-7	SAAKPGLSPYEQY
TRBV6-1	TRBJ2-7	ASRRGGYEQY
TRBV6-6	TRBJ2-2	ASSYPGELF
TRBV24-1	TRBJ2-6	ATSDLRGPPGANVLT
TRBV7-2	TRBJ2-7	ASSLGDRGTYEQY